This T cell receptor beta chain was sequenced during a study of cytomegalovirus exposure and HLA in healthy donors. Study-wide background: Genotyping showed around 80% of hundreds of donors falling in the Caucasian-associated ancestry cluster. Study-wide findings and caveats: TCR beta V- and J-gene trimming was later associated with a missense DCLRE1C variant.

Vbeta (60) and Jbeta (13) primers were used in the PCR. Libraries were prepared by immunoSEQ multiplex PCR; TCRdb keeps only in-frame clonotypes and omits some of them. The sample consists of 150,000 to 200,000 clones, approximately 80% of them appearing once. Comments on this clone: Antigen unknown. One end of the junction does not line up with germline, which may come from a read error.

Germline V gives CDR1 SGHRS, CDR2 YFSETQ. CDR3 length: 16 residues. Sequences were obtained from PBMCs. This receptor was taken from a boy between 2 and 10 years old in good health and CMV-seronegative. The gene calls are TRBV5-1 and TRBJ2-6; possible D gene TRBD1, 5 bases. The CDR3 DNA reads as TGCGCCAGCAGCCTACCAGAGTCGCCTGGGGCCAACGGCCTGACTTTC. Its translation is CASSLPESPGANGLTF.